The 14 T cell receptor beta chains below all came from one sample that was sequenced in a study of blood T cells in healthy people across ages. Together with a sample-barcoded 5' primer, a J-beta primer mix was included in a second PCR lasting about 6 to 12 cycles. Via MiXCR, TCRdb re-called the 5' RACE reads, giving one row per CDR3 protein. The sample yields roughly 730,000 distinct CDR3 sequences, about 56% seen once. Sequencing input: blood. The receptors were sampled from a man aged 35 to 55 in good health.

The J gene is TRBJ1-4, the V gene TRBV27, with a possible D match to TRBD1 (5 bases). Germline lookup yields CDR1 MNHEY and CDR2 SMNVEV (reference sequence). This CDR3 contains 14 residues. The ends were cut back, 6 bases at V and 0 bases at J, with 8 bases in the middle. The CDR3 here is CASRTATTNEKLFF. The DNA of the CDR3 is TGTGCCAGCAGGACAGCGACAACTAATGAAAAACTGTTTTTT.

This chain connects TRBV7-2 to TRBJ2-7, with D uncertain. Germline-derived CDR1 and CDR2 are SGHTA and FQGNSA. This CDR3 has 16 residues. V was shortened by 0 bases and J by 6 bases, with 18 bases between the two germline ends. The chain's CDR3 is CASSLAWSTRSGEQYF. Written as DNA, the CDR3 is TGTGCCAGCAGCTTAGCTTGGAGCACGCGGTCAGGCGAGCAGTACTTC.

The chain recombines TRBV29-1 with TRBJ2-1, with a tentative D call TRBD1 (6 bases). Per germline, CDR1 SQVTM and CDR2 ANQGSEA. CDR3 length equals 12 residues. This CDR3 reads CRGQKSNNEQFF. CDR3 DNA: TGCAGAGGACAGAAATCCAACAATGAGCAGTTCTTC.

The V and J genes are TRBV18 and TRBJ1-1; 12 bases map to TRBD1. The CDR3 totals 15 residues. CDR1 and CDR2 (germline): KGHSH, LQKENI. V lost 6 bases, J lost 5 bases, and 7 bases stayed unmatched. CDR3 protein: CASSPGQGARTEAFF. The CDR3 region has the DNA TGTGCCAGCTCGCCGGGACAGGGGGCGCGGACTGAAGCTTTCTTT.

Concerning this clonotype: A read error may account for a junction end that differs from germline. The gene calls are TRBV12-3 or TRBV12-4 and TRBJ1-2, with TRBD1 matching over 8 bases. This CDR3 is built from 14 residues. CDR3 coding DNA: TGTGTCAGCAGTCGGACAGGGAAGGGTAGAGGCTACACCTTC. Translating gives CVSSRTGKGRGYTF.

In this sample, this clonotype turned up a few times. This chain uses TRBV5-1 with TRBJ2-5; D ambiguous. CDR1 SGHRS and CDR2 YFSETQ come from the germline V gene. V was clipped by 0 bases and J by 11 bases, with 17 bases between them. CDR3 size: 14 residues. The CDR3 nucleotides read TGCGCCAGCAGCTTGGATTTACAAGTGGTGGAGCAGTACTTC. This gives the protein CASSLDLQVVEQYF.

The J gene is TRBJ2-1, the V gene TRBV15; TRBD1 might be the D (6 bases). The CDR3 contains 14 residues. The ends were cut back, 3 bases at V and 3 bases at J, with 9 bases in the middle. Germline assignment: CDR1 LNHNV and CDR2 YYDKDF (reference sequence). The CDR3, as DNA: TGTGCCACCAGCAGGGACAGCTACTACAATGAGCAGTTCTTC. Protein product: CATSRDSYYNEQFF.

The CDR3 DNA is TGTGCCAGCAGTCCTTCCGGGACTAGCTTCTCGAGGCAGTTCTTC. Protein product: CASSPSGTSFSRQFF. The chain carries TRBV27 and TRBJ2-1, with 9 bases identical to TRBD2. Per the germline V gene, CDR1 is MNHEY and CDR2 is SMNVEV (reference sequence). The V gene end was trimmed by 5 bases and the J gene end by 12 bases; junction bases not matched to a gene: 14. The CDR3 length is 15 residues.

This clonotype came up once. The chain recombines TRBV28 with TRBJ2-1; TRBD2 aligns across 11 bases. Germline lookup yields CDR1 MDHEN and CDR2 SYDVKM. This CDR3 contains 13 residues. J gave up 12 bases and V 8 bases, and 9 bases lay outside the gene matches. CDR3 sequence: CASGQTSGALQFF. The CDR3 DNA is TGTGCCAGCGGTCAGACTAGCGGGGCCCTGCAGTTCTTC.

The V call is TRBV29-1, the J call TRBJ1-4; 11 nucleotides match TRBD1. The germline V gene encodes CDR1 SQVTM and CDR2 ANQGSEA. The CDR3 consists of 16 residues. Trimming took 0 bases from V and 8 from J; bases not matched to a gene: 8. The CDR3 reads CSVEDIGQGAREKLFF. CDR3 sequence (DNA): TGCAGCGTTGAAGACATTGGACAGGGGGCAAGGGAAAAACTGTTTTTT.

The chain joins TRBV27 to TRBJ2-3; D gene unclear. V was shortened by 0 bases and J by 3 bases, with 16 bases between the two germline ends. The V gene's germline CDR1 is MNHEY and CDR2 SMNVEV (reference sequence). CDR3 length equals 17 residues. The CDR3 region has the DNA TGTGCCAGCAGTTTATCCCTACCAACACTGCGTACAGATACGCAGTATTTT. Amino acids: CASSLSLPTLRTDTQYF.

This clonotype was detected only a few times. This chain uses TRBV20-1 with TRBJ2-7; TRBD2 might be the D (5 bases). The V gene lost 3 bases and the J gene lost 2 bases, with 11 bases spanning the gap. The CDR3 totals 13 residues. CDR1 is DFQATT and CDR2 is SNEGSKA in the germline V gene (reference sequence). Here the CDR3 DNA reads TGCAGTGCTAGGGCGAGAGGGACCTACGAGCAGTACTTC. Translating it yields CSARARGTYEQYF.

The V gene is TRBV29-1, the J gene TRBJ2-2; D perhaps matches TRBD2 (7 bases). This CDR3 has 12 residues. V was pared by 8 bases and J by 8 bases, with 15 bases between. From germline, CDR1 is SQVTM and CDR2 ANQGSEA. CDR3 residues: CSIQQGGGELFF. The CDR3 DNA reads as TGCAGCATCCAACAGGGAGGGGGGGAGCTGTTTTTT.

This CDR3 reads CASSFRVGRENGQYF. In nucleotides, the CDR3 is TGTGCCAGCAGCTTCCGAGTGGGCAGGGAAAACGGTCAGTACTTC. The V gene is TRBV7-2, the J gene TRBJ2-4, with D tentatively TRBD1 (5 bases). Germline V gene lookup returns CDR1 SGHTA and CDR2 FQGNSA. Trimming shortened V by 3 bases and J by 12 bases, and 21 bases separated the two germline ends. This CDR3 is built from 15 residues.